A single sample gave rise to the 17 T cell receptor beta chains below, sequenced in a study of spatial heterogeneity in lung cancer. TCRdb reanalysed the 5' RACE reads using MiXCR and keeps one entry per CDR3 protein. This sample carries some 43,000 distinct CDR3 sequences, more than 9% of them seen once, and the ten largest clones take 17%. The sample's time point: blood at routine non-recurrence follow-up after resection. Here the sequenced sample was PBMCs, taken at follow-up. The source of these receptors is a female donor with early-stage non-small cell lung cancer.

This clonotype was seen many times. In DNA, the CDR3 is TGTGCCAGCAGTAAAGGAGGCTACGAGCAGTACTTC. This translates into CASSKGGYEQYF. V is TRBV28 and J is TRBJ2-7; D perhaps matches TRBD2 (5 bases). CDR3 size: 12 residues. The germline gives CDR1 MDHEN, CDR2 SYDVKM. The V end was cut by 5 bases, the J end by 3 bases, with 8 bases between.

This clonotype is judged medium-sized. The J gene is TRBJ2-6, the V gene TRBV5-1; TRBD2 might be the D (5 bases). The CDR3 length is 16 residues. Looked up from germline, CDR1 is SGHRS and CDR2 is YFSETQ. V was pared by 2 bases and J by 3 bases, with 12 bases between. CDR3 DNA: TGCGCCAGCAGCTTTTTGTCGGAGGTTGGGGCCAACGTCCTGACTTTC. It yields the protein CASSFLSEVGANVLTF.

This clonotype has a count of ten or more. This rearrangement joins TRBV6-5 to TRBJ1-3; D ambiguous. Germline V lookup: CDR1 MNHEY, CDR2 SVGAGI. This CDR3 comprises 14 residues. The ends were cut back, 7 bases at V and 4 bases at J, with 14 bases in the middle. The CDR3 loop reads CASTLREGGNTIYF. Here the CDR3 DNA reads TGTGCCAGCACCCTGCGGGAGGGCGGAAACACCATATATTTT.

The genes are TRBV5-1 and TRBJ2-3; 7 bases fit TRBD2. This CDR3 contains 17 residues. V dropped 1 base and J dropped 0; count of bases not matched to a gene: 8. The V gene's germline CDR1 is SGHRS and CDR2 YFSETQ. DNA of the CDR3: TGCGCCAGCAGCTTGACTCCTAGCGGATCTAGCACAGATACGCAGTATTTT. The encoded protein is CASSLTPSGSSTDTQYF.

The J gene is TRBJ2-2, the V gene TRBV2; D may be TRBD1 (6 bases). From germline, CDR1 is SNHLY and CDR2 FYNNEI. The V end was cut by 8 bases, the J end by 0 bases, with 7 bases between. CDR3 length: 13 amino acids. The CDR3 loop is CASGGPNTGELFF. DNA for the CDR3: TGTGCCAGCGGGGGCCCGAACACCGGGGAGCTGTTTTTT.

This clonotype was counted between two and nine times. The V call is TRBV5-1, the J call TRBJ2-3, with 15 bases identical to TRBD2. V trimming: 3 bases; J trimming: 4 bases; junction bases outside the gene matches: 9. The CDR3 extends over 18 amino acids. Germline V lookup: CDR1 SGHRS, CDR2 YFSETQ. The CDR3 DNA is TGCGCCAGCAGCTCCATCCCGGGACTAGCGGGGGGCCCAGATACGCAGTATTTT. Translated: CASSSIPGLAGGPDTQYF. Using reference TRBV5-1 and TRBJ2-3 for the parts outside the CDR3, the full variable domain is KAGVTQTPRYLIKTRGQQVTLSCSPISGHRSVSWYQQTPGQGLQFLFEYFSETQRNKGNFPGRFSGRQFSNSRSEMNVSTLELGDSALYLCASSSIPGLAGGPDTQYFGPGTRLTVL.

The chain is built from TRBV18 and TRBJ1-1; D may be TRBD1 (6 bases). Germline V gene sequence: CDR1 KGHSH, CDR2 LQKENI. The V end was cut by 2 bases, the J end by 0 bases, with 13 bases between. The CDR3 runs 16 residues. CDR3 DNA: TGTGCCAGCTCACCATTCTTGGACAGCATGAACACTGAAGCTTTCTTT. Translating it yields CASSPFLDSMNTEAFF.

This clonotype was detected many times. CDR3 region: CASSVNRVPSSTDTQYF. In nucleotides, the CDR3 is TGTGCCAGTAGTGTGAACAGGGTTCCCTCTAGCACAGATACGCAGTATTTT. This sequence joins TRBV19 and TRBJ2-3; D is perhaps TRBD1 (6 bases). Germline V gene data show CDR1 as LNHDA and CDR2 as SQIVND (reference sequence). Trimming shortened V by 5 bases and J by 0 bases, and 18 bases separated the two germline ends. This CDR3 has 17 amino acids.

This clonotype was detected many times. The DNA of the CDR3 is TGTGCCAGCAGACCGGGACAGGGGGCCCACGAGCAGTACTTC. Its translation: CASRPGQGAHEQYF. This chain connects TRBV6-1 to TRBJ2-7, with 12 bases fitting TRBD1. The germline V gene encodes CDR1 MNHNS and CDR2 SASEGT. V lost 6 bases, J lost 5 bases, and 5 bases stayed unmatched. The CDR3 is 14 amino acids.

In its sample, this clonotype was seen many times. The V call is TRBV7-8, the J call TRBJ1-3; no clear D. V was clipped by 2 bases and J by 0 bases, with 8 bases between them. Germline CDR1 and CDR2: SGHVS and FQNEAQ. The CDR3 runs 15 residues. The CDR3 spells CASSLSQSSGNTIYF. The CDR3 DNA sequence: TGTGCCAGCAGCTTATCGCAAAGCTCTGGAAACACCATATATTTT.

With regard to this clonotype: The junction and the germline gene differ at one end; a read error may be behind it. The V gene is TRBV14, the J gene TRBJ2-3; TRBD2 matches at 12 bases. The CDR3 loop spans 17 amino acids. Germline CDR1 and CDR2: SGHDN and FVKESK. CDR3 nucleotide sequence: TGTGTCAGCAGCCAAGATGGGACTAGCGGGCTCACAGATACGCAGTATTTT. This encodes CVSSQDGTSGLTDTQYF.

This clonotype was recorded at least ten times. V gene TRBV5-5 combines with J gene TRBJ1-4; D possibly corresponds to TRBD1 (5 bases). The CDR3 is 14 amino acids. Deletions cut 4 bases from V and 7 bases from J, with 14 bases between. Germline CDR1 and CDR2: SGHKS and YYEKEE (reference sequence). Here the CDR3 reads CASSEPGVGEKLFF. DNA of the CDR3: TGTGCCAGCAGCGAGCCGGGGGTTGGTGAAAAACTGTTTTTT.

This clonotype appeared a few times. The CDR3 region has the DNA TGCGCCAGCACCATCGGTCTTCGCACAGATACGCAGTATTTT. Translated: CASTIGLRTDTQYF. The J gene is TRBJ2-3, the V gene TRBV5-1, with no clear D. In germline, CDR1 is SGHRS, CDR2 YFSETQ. The CDR3 has 14 residues. The V and J ends lost 6 bases and 1 base respectively, with 12 bases between them. The full variable domain, with the rest looked up from reference TRBV5-1 and TRBJ2-3, is KAGVTQTPRYLIKTRGQQVTLSCSPISGHRSVSWYQQTPGQGLQFLFEYFSETQRNKGNFPGRFSGRQFSNSRSEMNVSTLELGDSALYLCASTIGLRTDTQYFGPGTRLTVL.

This clonotype was recorded at least ten times. V usage is TRBV10-3 and J usage is TRBJ2-3; D unresolved. V was shortened by 2 bases and J by 3 bases, with 9 bases between the two germline ends. The CDR3 is made up of 14 amino acids. Germline CDR1 ENHRY, CDR2 SYGVKD. In DNA form, the CDR3 reads TGTGCCATCAGTGAGGGCAGACCGACAGATACGCAGTATTTT. Protein sequence: CAISEGRPTDTQYF.

This clonotype was counted a few times. V and J are TRBV3-1 and TRBJ2-5, with TRBD2 identical over 9 bases. The CDR3 runs to 17 residues. V was pared by 1 base and J by 2 bases, with 8 bases of the junction left unmatched. Germline V gives CDR1 LGHDT, CDR2 YNNKEL (reference sequence). This CDR3 is CASSQAGGSGGQETQYF. The CDR3 nucleotides read TGTGCCAGCAGCCAAGCCGGCGGGAGCGGGGGGCAAGAGACCCAGTACTTC.

This clonotype appeared a few times. The chain employs TRBV6-2 or TRBV6-3 and TRBJ1-6, with D hard to call. Germline V lookup: CDR1 MNHEY, CDR2 SVGEGT. This CDR3 has 12 residues. CDR3 nucleotides: TGTCCGCGGGGCTCCTATAATTCACCCCTCCACTTT. Residues: CPRGSYNSPLHF.

This clonotype was found many times. The chain combines TRBV9 with TRBJ1-5; D unresolved. This CDR3 is 15 amino acids long. Trimming took off 3 bases at V and 4 bases at J, with 14 bases between the two ends. From germline, CDR1 is SGDLS and CDR2 YYNGEE. CDR3 in DNA: TGTGCCAGCAGCGCCACCGACGGGATGAATCAGCCCCAGCATTTT. Translating it yields CASSATDGMNQPQHF.